The 24 T cell receptor beta chains presented below share a single source sample, sequenced in a study of beta chain features in type 1 diabetes. Expressed TCRB transcripts were sequenced after all isolated RNA was converted to cDNA. Generated by immunoSEQ multiplex PCR, the TCRdb table keeps only in-frame clones and is missing some. The table shows about 660,000 clones, with over 11% occurring only once. Their specific antigens are unknown. Study findings and constraints: Shortening of TCRB CDR3s, moderate but significant, appeared in all four CD4+ subsets of Type 1 diabetes patients.

The sample consisted of naive CD4+ T cells from blood. The receptors were sampled from a man between 18 and 35 years old with type 1 diabetes.

The sample holds a few counts of this clone. The genes are TRBV28 and TRBJ1-5; D is unclear. The CDR3 is made up of 14 amino acids. V shed 5 bases and J shed 9 bases, with 17 bases lying between them. From germline, CDR1 is MDHEN and CDR2 SYDVKM. The CDR3 DNA follows: TGTGCCAGCAGTCCGATCGAGTTCCCATCGCCCCAGCATTTT. Translation: CASSPIEFPSPQHF.

The V call is TRBV30, the J call TRBJ1-5; TRBD1 is a possible D gene (5 bases). Germline V CDR1 and CDR2: GTSNPN, SVGIG (reference sequence). The CDR3 is 15 residues long. The V and J ends lost 3 bases and 6 bases respectively, with 18 bases between them. The CDR3 DNA sequence: TGTGCCTGGAGACCTAAGGGGCGGGTGAGTCAGCCCCAGCATTTT. Its translation is CAWRPKGRVSQPQHF.

This chain links TRBV30 with TRBJ2-2; D unclear. V was cut by 0 bases and J by 1 base, with 9 bases left in between. Germline CDR1 is GTSNPN and CDR2 is SVGIG (reference sequence). CDR3 length: 15 amino acids. CDR3 nucleotide sequence: TGTGCCTGGAGTGTCGGCCGCTTGAACACCGGGGAGCTGTTTTTT. This codes for CAWSVGRLNTGELFF.

V and J are TRBV16 and TRBJ2-6, with D possibly TRBD1 on 6 matching bases. The CDR3 extends over 15 amino acids. Germline loops: CDR1 KGHSY, CDR2 FQNENV. Trimming took 7 bases from V and 4 from J, leaving 14 bases between them. In DNA, the CDR3 is TGTGCCAGCAATTCACAGGGAACCGGGGCCAACGTCCTGACTTTC. This encodes CASNSQGTGANVLTF.

The rearrangement links TRBV5-6 to TRBJ1-1; D gene ambiguous. The CDR3 consists of 14 residues. Trimming took 1 base from V and 1 from J, leaving 8 bases between them. Germline V CDR1 and CDR2: SGHDT, YYEEEE. CDR3 loop: CASSLFPENTEAFF. CDR3 DNA: TGTGCCAGCAGCTTGTTTCCAGAGAACACTGAAGCTTTCTTT.

V gene TRBV19 combines with J gene TRBJ2-5; weak D call: TRBD1 (5 bases). Trimming shortened V by 5 bases and J by 3 bases, and 10 bases separated the two germline ends. Germline assignment: CDR1 LNHDA and CDR2 SQIVND (reference sequence). CDR3 length equals 13 residues. The CDR3 reads CASSPSTEETQYF. The CDR3 DNA sequence: TGTGCCAGTAGTCCTTCGACAGAAGAGACCCAGTACTTC.

Turning to this clone: Different DNA sequences within this sample yield the same CDR3. The chain combines TRBV5-1 with TRBJ2-3; D remains unclear. V gave up 0 bases and J gave up 0 bases, with 2 bases separating them. Germline V gene lookup returns CDR1 SGHRS and CDR2 YFSETQ. The CDR3 is made up of 13 amino acids. CDR3 in amino acids: CASSLDSTDTQYF. The CDR3 bases are TGCGCCAGCAGCTTGGACAGCACAGATACGCAGTATTTT.

This clone has just a few counts. V gene TRBV19 combines with J gene TRBJ2-3, with D perhaps TRBD1 or TRBD2 (6 bases each). V gave up 5 bases and J gave up 2 bases, with 8 bases separating them. CDR1 LNHDA and CDR2 SQIVND come from the germline V gene (reference sequence). The CDR3 has 13 residues. The CDR3 sequence: CASSSGATDTQYF. Written as DNA, the CDR3 is TGTGCCAGTAGTTCGGGGGCCACAGATACGCAGTATTTT.

This chain uses TRBV9 with TRBJ2-3, with 9 bases matching TRBD2. With 0 bases clipped from V and 4 bases from J, the junction kept 6 bases outside the gene matches. This CDR3 region has 16 residues. From germline, CDR1 is SGDLS and CDR2 YYNGEE. CDR3 DNA: TGTGCCAGCAGCGTAGGGCTAGCGGGGTGGGCAGATACGCAGTATTTT. Its protein is CASSVGLAGWADTQYF.

This clone was detected a few times. The rearrangement joins TRBV6-5 to TRBJ2-3; TRBD2 might be the D (5 bases). Looked up from germline, CDR1 is MNHEY and CDR2 is SVGAGI. The V end was cut by 0 bases, the J end by 14 bases, with 21 bases between. This CDR3 region has 15 residues. The CDR3 bases are TGTGCCAGCAGTTACTCGAGTAACTTACCATCGAGCGGGTATTTT. It translates to CASSYSSNLPSSGYF.

The rearrangement joins TRBV9 to TRBJ2-2, with no clear D. This CDR3 comprises 11 residues. Germline CDR1 reads SGDLS; CDR2 reads YYNGEE. V was trimmed by 3 bases and J by 5 bases, leaving 2 bases between them. The CDR3 is CASSGTGELFF. CDR3 coding DNA: TGTGCCAGCAGCGGGACCGGGGAGCTGTTTTTT.

The sample holds a few counts of this clone. V is TRBV4-1 and J is TRBJ2-1; a weak D match, TRBD1 (6 bases). Germline V gene lookup returns CDR1 MGHRA and CDR2 YSYEKL. This CDR3 has 15 residues. The V gene lost 5 bases and the J gene lost 0 bases, with 11 bases spanning the gap. The chain's CDR3 is CASSFTGSSYNEQFF. DNA for the CDR3: TGCGCCAGCAGCTTTACAGGGAGCTCCTACAATGAGCAGTTCTTC.

This clone has more than one count but fewer than ten. The chain carries TRBV12-5 and TRBJ1-2; 9 bases are shared with TRBD1. This CDR3 is 16 amino acids long. Germline CDR1 LGHNT, CDR2 FRNRAP. With 0 bases clipped from V and 8 bases from J, the junction kept 10 bases outside the gene matches. CDR3 nucleotides: TGTGCTAGTGGTTTGGTCCTACCGGACAGGGGCGGGGGCTACACCTTC. It translates to CASGLVLPDRGGGYTF.

This chain uses TRBV19 with TRBJ2-4, with a weak D call TRBD1 (6 bases). Looked up from germline, CDR1 is LNHDA and CDR2 is SQIVND (reference sequence). This CDR3 is 13 amino acids long. With 7 bases removed from V and 4 bases from J, the gap between germline ends came to 11 bases. The CDR3 loop reads CASTFTGKNIQYF. Written as DNA, the CDR3 is TGTGCCAGTACCTTTACAGGGAAAAACATTCAGTACTTC.

The chain recombines TRBV6-6 with TRBJ2-1, with 9 bases lining up with TRBD2. With V trimmed by 2 bases and J by 7 bases, 9 bases remained unmatched. Germline values: CDR1 MNHNY, CDR2 SVGAGI (reference sequence). This CDR3 is 16 amino acids long. Written as DNA, the CDR3 is TGTGCCAGCAGTTACAGAGGGCGGGGGGGACTTAATGAGCAGTTCTTC. Translating it yields CASSYRGRGGLNEQFF.

This clone was detected only a few times. The V and J genes are TRBV30 and TRBJ1-5, with a tentative D call TRBD1 (5 bases). V gave up 5 bases and J gave up 7 bases, with 15 bases separating them. Germline CDR1 is GTSNPN and CDR2 is SVGIG (reference sequence). This CDR3 has 13 residues. In DNA, the CDR3 is TGTGCCTGGGACCCCCAGGGTTCGCAGCCCCAGCATTTT. It is translated as CAWDPQGSQPQHF.

This clone appeared a few times. This chain links TRBV25-1 with TRBJ1-5; D is uncertain. The CDR3 is made up of 14 amino acids. Germline V CDR1 and CDR2: MGHDK, SYGVNS. V lost 2 bases, J lost 6 bases, and 11 bases lay in between. The CDR3 protein is CASSEVGKGQPQHF. The CDR3 DNA follows: TGTGCCAGCAGTGAAGTAGGGAAGGGTCAGCCCCAGCATTTT.

This clone has a handful of counts. This chain links TRBV4-3 with TRBJ2-2; TRBD1 matches 8 bases. This CDR3 is 20 amino acids long. V gave up 3 bases and J gave up 6 bases; unmatched junction bases: 21. Germline CDR1 LGHNA, CDR2 YSLEER. The CDR3 DNA reads TGCGCCAGCAGCCAGATCGGACAGGGTCGGTTTGGTAGATCTGCCGGGGAGCTGTTTTTT. This encodes CASSQIGQGRFGRSAGELFF.

The J gene is TRBJ1-1, the V gene TRBV25-1, with D possibly being TRBD1 (5 bases). CDR3 length: 16 residues. V lost 5 bases, J lost 1 base, and 17 bases lay in between. Germline V gives CDR1 MGHDK, CDR2 SYGVNS. The DNA of the CDR3 is TGTGCCAGCAGTCCCGCAGGGCGCCCGGCGAACACTGAAGCTTTCTTT. This encodes CASSPAGRPANTEAFF. Full variable domain (rest looked up from reference TRBV25-1 and TRBJ1-1): EADIYQTPRYLVIGTGKKITLECSQTMGHDKMYWYQQDPGMELHLIHYSYGVNSTEKGDLSSESTVSRIRTEHFPLTLESARPSHTSQYLCASSPAGRPANTEAFFGQGTRLTVV.

The rearrangement links TRBV29-1 to TRBJ2-3; D gene uncertain. V lost 7 bases to trimming and J lost 0 bases, with 17 bases between them. CDR3 length equals 15 residues. Germline V lookup: CDR1 SQVTM, CDR2 ANQGSEA. Written as DNA, the CDR3 is TGCAGCGCCGGCCGGCAATACAGTAGCACAGATACGCAGTATTTT. Residues: CSAGRQYSSTDTQYF.

This clone was seen more than once but under ten times. The genes are TRBV30 and TRBJ1-4; 7 bases agree with TRBD1. V lost 3 bases, J lost 14 bases, and 9 bases stayed unmatched. Germline CDR1 and CDR2: GTSNPN and SVGIG (reference sequence). The CDR3 has 12 residues. Written as DNA, the CDR3 is TGTGCCTGGAGCCAGACAGGGCCCGGGCTGTTTTTT. This gives the protein CAWSQTGPGLFF.

V is TRBV29-1 and J is TRBJ2-7; D unclear. This CDR3 comprises 12 residues. Germline-derived CDR1 and CDR2 are SQVTM and ANQGSEA. V dropped 1 base and J dropped 4 bases, with 8 bases sitting between them. The CDR3 DNA reads TGCAGCGTTGAAGGTTCCGGGTACGAGCAGTACTTC. This encodes CSVEGSGYEQYF.

The V call is TRBV15, the J call TRBJ2-1; TRBD1 matches at 8 bases. The V segment lost 0 bases and the J segment 10 bases; nucleotides outside the gene matches: 5. The CDR3 totals 14 residues. Germline loops: CDR1 LNHNV, CDR2 YYDKDF (reference sequence). CDR3 nucleotide sequence: TGTGCCACCAGCAGAGATCAGGGGGCAAGGGAGCAGTTCTTC. Translated, it gives CATSRDQGAREQFF.

This chain uses TRBV18 with TRBJ2-7; 9 bases are shared with TRBD1. CDR3 size: 15 residues. Trimming cost V 1 base and J 5 bases; bases outside gene matches: 6. CDR1 is KGHSH, CDR2 LQKENI, per germline. The chain's CDR3 is CASSPRRTGEDEQYF. CDR3 coding DNA: TGTGCCAGCTCACCACGCCGGACAGGGGAGGACGAGCAGTACTTC.